This T cell receptor beta chain was profiled in a study of T cell responses to AZD1222 COVID-19 vaccine. Study-wide results and caveats: As reported, nearly half of all spike-specific TCRs target variant regions that are unmutated. The study found vaccine-associated CD4 TCRs spanning spike, dominant at 160-218 and 743-854.

A word on this clone: Its antigen remains unidentified.

Clones were sequenced by immunoSEQ multiplex PCR, and TCRdb holds only the in-frame ones, with some missing. The table shows 110,000 or so clones, with approximately 87% occurring only once. Sequenced here: peripheral blood, sampled 28 days after the second AZD1222 dose. The receptor was isolated from an adult who received the AZD1222 COVID-19 vaccine.

CDR3 sequence reads: CASSLGGGQTNEKLFF. DNA of the CDR3: TGTGCCAGCAGCTTAGGCGGAGGACAGACTAATGAAAAACTGTTTTTT. V and J are TRBV5-4 and TRBJ1-4, with TRBD1 as a possible D gene (6 bases). Per the germline V gene, CDR1 is SGHNT and CDR2 is YYREEE (reference sequence). V lost 2 bases to trimming and J lost 2 bases, with 13 bases between them. This CDR3 region has 16 residues.